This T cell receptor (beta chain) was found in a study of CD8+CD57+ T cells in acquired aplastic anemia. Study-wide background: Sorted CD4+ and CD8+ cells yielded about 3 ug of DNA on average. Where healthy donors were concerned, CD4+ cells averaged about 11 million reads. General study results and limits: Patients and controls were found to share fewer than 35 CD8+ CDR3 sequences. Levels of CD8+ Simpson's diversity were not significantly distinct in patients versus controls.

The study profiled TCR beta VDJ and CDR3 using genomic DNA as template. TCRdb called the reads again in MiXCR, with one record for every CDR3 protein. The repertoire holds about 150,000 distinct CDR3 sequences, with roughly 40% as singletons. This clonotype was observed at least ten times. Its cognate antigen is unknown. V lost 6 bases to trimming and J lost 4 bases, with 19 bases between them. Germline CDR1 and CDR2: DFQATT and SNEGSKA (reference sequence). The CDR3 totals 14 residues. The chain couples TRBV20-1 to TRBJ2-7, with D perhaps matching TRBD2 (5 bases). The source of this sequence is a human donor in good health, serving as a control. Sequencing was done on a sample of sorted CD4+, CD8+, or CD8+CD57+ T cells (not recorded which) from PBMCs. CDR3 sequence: CSAAPPAERYEQYF. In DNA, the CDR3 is TGCAGTGCCGCCCCCCCAGCGGAGCGTTACGAGCAGTACTTC.